A single sample is the source of the 28 T cell receptor beta chains below, sequenced in a study of shared clonotypes between healthy human individuals (dated by TCRdb to 2018 to 2021). Library creation used the immunoSEQ multiplex PCR assay. Imported from immuneACCESS, the table was reduced by TCRdb to in-frame sequences with V and J called. These copies leave out some clones; in studies compared against another copy, an unresolved V gene accounts for under half, and the cause of the remainder is not known. The sample table holds roughly 1,500,000 clones, of which 95% to 99% were seen once. In total, the top ten clones hold 0.4% to 0.55% of the sample. Material: naive CD4+ T cells sorted from blood. According to the study, the label for this sample's cell subset or site signals: CD45RA+ positively selected. Receptor source: a man aged 25 to 45 in good health.

The V and J genes are TRBV28 and TRBJ2-7, with D hard to call. CDR3 size: 14 residues. The V gene's germline CDR1 is MDHEN and CDR2 SYDVKM. The V end lost 6 bases, the J end lost 4 bases, and 16 bases lay between the germline ends. As DNA, the CDR3 is TGTGCCAGCAGCCCTCCTTTTCGGCAGTACGAGCAGTACTTC. As protein: CASSPPFRQYEQYF.

This chain's CDR3 is CASSPRTQFTGELFF. CDR3 DNA sequence: TGTGCCAGCAGCCCGCGGACTCAATTTACCGGGGAGCTGTTTTTT. This chain uses TRBV11-3 with TRBJ2-2; TRBD2 is a possible D gene (5 bases). Germline V CDR1 and CDR2: SGHNT, YENEEA. Trimming took off 5 bases at V and 5 bases at J, with 15 bases between the two ends. CDR3 length: 15 residues.

This clone came up once. The CDR3 DNA follows: TGTGCCAGCTGGTTTGCCCTCAATCAGCCCCAGCATTTT. This encodes CASWFALNQPQHF. The chain has TRBV28 and TRBJ1-5; D uncertain. Germline V gene lookup returns CDR1 MDHEN and CDR2 SYDVKM. V lost 8 bases and J 3 bases, leaving 11 bases between the germline ends. This CDR3 region has 13 residues.

The chain has TRBV7-2 and TRBJ2-2, with D perhaps matching TRBD1 (6 bases). The CDR3 has 14 residues. Trimming shortened V by 7 bases and J by 2 bases, and 11 bases separated the two germline ends. Germline V gene data show CDR1 as SGHTA and CDR2 as FQGNSA. The CDR3 region has the DNA TGTGCCAGCACTTCGGACAGCAACACCGGGGAGCTGTTTTTT. Protein: CASTSDSNTGELFF. The entire variable domain, with the rest obtained from reference TRBV7-2 and TRBJ2-2, is as follows: GAGVSQSPSNKVTEKGKDVELRCDPISGHTALYWYRQSLGQGLEFLIYFQGNSAPDKSGLPSDRFSAERTGGSVSTLTIQRTQQEDSAVYLCASTSDSNTGELFFGEGSRLTVL.

This clone was observed once. This same CDR3 is encoded by further DNA sequences in the sample. J is TRBJ2-3 and V is TRBV5-1; D gene unclear. CDR3 length: 15 residues. From germline, CDR1 is SGHRS and CDR2 YFSETQ. V was cut by 0 bases and J by 2 bases, with 10 bases left in between. As DNA, the CDR3 is TGCGCCAGCAGCTTGGCGTCGACTCTCACAGATACGCAGTATTTT. Translation gives CASSLASTLTDTQYF.

V usage is TRBV6-1 and J usage is TRBJ2-3; TRBD1 matches 7 bases. The CDR3 runs 15 residues. V shed 8 bases, J shed 5 bases, and the junction held 13 bases outside the gene matches. Germline V gene sequence: CDR1 MNHNS, CDR2 SASEGT. In DNA form, the CDR3 reads TGTGCCAGCCATCACACGGGCAGGGGGAGAGATACGCAGTATTTT. As protein: CASHHTGRGRDTQYF.

The chain joins TRBV10-3 to TRBJ2-6; TRBD1 might be the D (5 bases). The CDR3 length is 19 residues. Trimming shortened V by 1 base and J by 0 bases, and 16 bases separated the two germline ends. Germline values: CDR1 ENHRY, CDR2 SYGVKD. The DNA of the CDR3 is TGTGCCATCAGTGAGTTGTTACAGGTTTTGAGCTCTGGGGCCAACGTCCTGACTTTC. Protein sequence: CAISELLQVLSSGANVLTF.

The chain combines TRBV2 with TRBJ2-7, with 7 bases matching TRBD1. The CDR3 sequence is 13 residues long. The germline V gene encodes CDR1 SNHLY and CDR2 FYNNEI. V gave up 5 bases and J gave up 4 bases; unmatched junction bases: 5. The CDR3 DNA reads TGTGCCAGCAGTTGGGACAGCGTTTACGAGCAGTACTTC. This sequence encodes CASSWDSVYEQYF.

The chain carries TRBV6-5 and TRBJ2-7; TRBD1 matches 9 bases. CDR1 and CDR2 (germline): MNHEY, SVGAGI. V was clipped by 0 bases and J by 2 bases; unmatched bases: 5. This CDR3 spans 16 amino acids. The CDR3: CASSYSGQGIAYEQYF. The CDR3 region has the DNA TGTGCCAGCAGTTACTCGGGACAGGGCATCGCCTACGAGCAGTACTTC.

This chain joins TRBV28 and TRBJ1-4, with D maybe TRBD1 (5 bases). CDR3 length: 16 amino acids. V gave up 6 bases and J gave up 2 bases, with 16 bases separating them. Germline CDR1 is MDHEN and CDR2 is SYDVKM. The CDR3 sequence is CASSPDSLATNEKLFF. The CDR3 nucleotides read TGTGCCAGCAGCCCCGACAGTTTAGCGACTAATGAAAAACTGTTTTTT. Drawing the rest from reference TRBV28 and TRBJ1-4, the complete variable domain is DVKVTQSSRYLVKRTGEKVFLECVQDMDHENMFWYRQDPGLGLRLIYFSYDVKMKEKGDIPEGYSVSREKKERFSLILESASTNQTSMYLCASSPDSLATNEKLFFGSGTQLSVL.

This clone was seen a single time. The V call is TRBV5-1, the J call TRBJ1-4, with D possibly being TRBD1 (5 bases). This CDR3 is built from 16 residues. The germline gives CDR1 SGHRS, CDR2 YFSETQ. Trimming pared 4 bases from V and 6 bases from J, leaving 19 bases between. The CDR3 bases are TGCGCCAGCAGCCCGAGGGACCCTGGGGGGGATGAAAAACTGTTTTTT. Its protein product is CASSPRDPGGDEKLFF.

V is TRBV5-1 and J is TRBJ2-4; D uncertain. From germline, CDR1 is SGHRS and CDR2 YFSETQ. The CDR3 is 16 amino acids. V was shortened by 4 bases and J by 1 base, with 15 bases between the two germline ends. Here the CDR3 DNA reads TGCGCCAGCAGCGCCGGCAGGCAAAATGCCAAAAACATTCAGTACTTC. Amino acid sequence: CASSAGRQNAKNIQYF.

The chain employs TRBV7-9 and TRBJ1-1; D unresolved. CDR1 and CDR2 from the germline V gene are SEHNR and FQNEAQ (reference sequence). CDR3 length: 16 residues. The V end was cut by 5 bases, the J end by 2 bases, with 18 bases between. As DNA, the CDR3 is TGTGCCAGCAGCGACCCGACGGGGAACCAAAACACTGAAGCTTTCTTT. It is translated as CASSDPTGNQNTEAFF. The entire variable domain, with the rest obtained from reference TRBV7-9 and TRBJ1-1, is as follows: DTGVSQNPRHKITKRGQNVTFRCDPISEHNRLYWYRQTLGQGPEFLTYFQNEAQLEKSRLLSDRFSAERPKGSFSTLEIQRTEQGDSAMYLCASSDPTGNQNTEAFFGQGTRLTVV.

V gene TRBV5-5 combines with J gene TRBJ2-3; 7 bases are a match to TRBD2. Germline values: CDR1 SGHKS, CDR2 YYEKEE (reference sequence). The CDR3 sequence is 14 residues long. Trimming took 3 bases from V and 4 from J; bases not matched to a gene: 5. CDR3 bases: TGTGCCAGCAGCTGGGCGGGGGAATCAGATACGCAGTATTTT. It translates to CASSWAGESDTQYF.

This chain links TRBV11-2 with TRBJ2-4; D ambiguous. The CDR3 spans 14 residues. Germline V gene data show CDR1 as SGHAT and CDR2 as FQNNGV. The V end was cut by 5 bases, the J end by 8 bases, with 16 bases between. Written as DNA, the CDR3 is TGTGCCAGCAGCCCCAAGTGGAATATGGACATTCAGTACTTC. As protein: CASSPKWNMDIQYF.

V usage is TRBV28 and J usage is TRBJ1-1; a possible D gene is TRBD1 (5 bases). With 2 bases removed from V and 4 bases from J, the gap between germline ends came to 14 bases. The length of the CDR3 is 15 residues. Germline lookup yields CDR1 MDHEN and CDR2 SYDVKM. CDR3 DNA sequence: TGTGCCAGCAGTTTAGTCGGGGGATGGGGCACTGAAGCTTTCTTT. Its protein is CASSLVGGWGTEAFF.

The chain couples TRBV2 to TRBJ2-1; D might be TRBD2 (6 bases). V was trimmed by 3 bases and J by 7 bases, leaving 22 bases between them. Germline CDR1 and CDR2: SNHLY and FYNNEI. This CDR3 has 17 residues. The CDR3 bases are TGTGCCAGCAGTGATCGGGCTGGGAGGAAGTTACGTAATGAGCAGTTCTTC. This translates into CASSDRAGRKLRNEQFF.

This clone was seen once. This sample includes further DNA sequences coding for the same CDR3. This chain joins TRBV4-3 and TRBJ1-2; D is uncertain. Germline-derived CDR1 and CDR2 are LGHNA and YSLEER. CDR3 size: 13 residues. V gave up 0 bases and J gave up 1 base, with 3 bases separating them. This CDR3 is CASSQDRNYGYTF. As DNA, the CDR3 is TGCGCCAGCAGCCAAGACCGTAACTATGGCTACACCTTC.

A word on this clone: The sample holds other DNA sequences that translate to the same CDR3. This chain links TRBV5-1 with TRBJ2-5; D is uncertain. This CDR3 region has 13 residues. Trimming cost V 0 bases and J 1 base, with 4 bases left between them. Per the germline V gene, CDR1 is SGHRS and CDR2 is YFSETQ. The CDR3 coding sequence is TGCGCCAGCAGCTTGGGTAGCCAAGAGACCCAGTACTTC. It is translated as CASSLGSQETQYF.

This chain uses TRBV7-2 with TRBJ1-3; 8 positions match TRBD1. The CDR3 covers 14 residues. V lost 2 bases, J lost 5 bases, and 2 bases stayed unmatched. Germline values: CDR1 SGHTA, CDR2 FQGNSA. CDR3 loop: CASSLRTGRNTIYF. The CDR3 DNA reads as TGTGCCAGCAGCTTAAGGACAGGGAGAAACACCATATATTTT.

Points on this clone: This sample also contains other DNA sequences that code for the same CDR3. This rearrangement joins TRBV11-2 to TRBJ2-6, with a possible D match to TRBD1 (5 bases). The germline CDR1 and CDR2 sequences are SGHAT and FQNNGV. V gave up 2 bases and J gave up 4 bases, with 6 bases separating them. This CDR3 is built from 14 residues. This CDR3 is CASSLQGGANVLTF. The CDR3 DNA sequence: TGTGCCAGCAGCTTACAGGGAGGGGCCAACGTCCTGACTTTC.

This CDR3 is CASSLGQLGKYF. The CDR3 nucleotides read TGCGCCAGCAGCTTGGGTCAACTCGGAAAGTACTTC. The gene calls are TRBV5-1 and TRBJ2-5; D unclear. Germline lookup yields CDR1 SGHRS and CDR2 YFSETQ. V was shortened by 0 bases and J by 12 bases, with 12 bases between the two germline ends. This CDR3 is built from 12 residues.

V gene TRBV6-1 combines with J gene TRBJ1-3, with TRBD1 identical over 8 bases. The CDR3 is made up of 15 amino acids. Looked up from germline, CDR1 is MNHNS and CDR2 is SASEGT. V was clipped by 2 bases and J by 5 bases; unmatched bases: 5. CDR3 sequence (DNA): TGTGCCAGCAGTGAAACGTGGACAGGGAGAAACACCATATATTTT. Translation gives CASSETWTGRNTIYF.

The gene calls are TRBV6-1 and TRBJ2-6; D call uncertain. The germline V and J ends were trimmed by 2 bases and 1 base, with 9 bases remaining between them. Germline V gene data show CDR1 as MNHNS and CDR2 as SASEGT. The CDR3 is made up of 16 amino acids. CDR3 bases: TGTGCCAGCAGTGAACGGAGCCCATCTGGGGCCAACGTCCTGACTTTC. Its translation is CASSERSPSGANVLTF.

V usage is TRBV7-9 and J usage is TRBJ1-5; D perhaps matches TRBD1 (5 bases). Between the trimmed V and J ends, which lost 11 bases and 0 bases, there was a span of 14 bases. Germline V gene sequence: CDR1 SEHNR, CDR2 FQNEAQ (reference sequence). The CDR3 is made up of 14 amino acids. CDR3 residues: CAVEAGDSNQPQHF. The CDR3 nucleotides read TGTGCCGTCGAAGCGGGGGATAGCAATCAGCCCCAGCATTTT.

This chain connects TRBV6-5 to TRBJ1-4; TRBD1 matches 10 bases. The CDR3 contains 13 residues. V was pared by 5 bases and J by 14 bases, with 8 bases of the junction left unmatched. Germline V lookup: CDR1 MNHEY, CDR2 SVGAGI. The CDR3 protein is CASSQTGGRFLFF. In DNA, the CDR3 is TGTGCCAGCAGTCAGACAGGGGGCAGGTTCCTGTTTTTT.

This sequence joins TRBV6-5 and TRBJ1-3; D uncertain. CDR1 and CDR2 (germline): MNHEY, SVGAGI. V lost 0 bases to trimming and J lost 0 bases, with 9 bases between them. This CDR3 is 16 amino acids long. The CDR3 DNA reads TGTGCCAGCAGTTACTCGATTTCATTCTCTGGAAACACCATATATTTT. Its protein is CASSYSISFSGNTIYF.

The J gene is TRBJ2-5, the V gene TRBV30; no clear D. The CDR3 length is 13 residues. The V gene lost 5 bases and the J gene lost 1 base, with 11 bases spanning the gap. Germline CDR1 reads GTSNPN; CDR2 reads SVGIG (reference sequence). The chain's CDR3 is CAWAHNLQETQYF. The DNA of the CDR3 is TGTGCCTGGGCACACAACCTCCAAGAGACCCAGTACTTC. The variable domain in full, with the rest retrieved from reference TRBV30 and TRBJ2-5, is SQTIHQWPATLVQPVGSPLSLECTVEGTSNPNLYWYRQAAGRGLQLLFYSVGIGQISSEVPQNLSASRPQDRQFILSSKKLLLSDSGFYLCAWAHNLQETQYFGPGTRLLVL.